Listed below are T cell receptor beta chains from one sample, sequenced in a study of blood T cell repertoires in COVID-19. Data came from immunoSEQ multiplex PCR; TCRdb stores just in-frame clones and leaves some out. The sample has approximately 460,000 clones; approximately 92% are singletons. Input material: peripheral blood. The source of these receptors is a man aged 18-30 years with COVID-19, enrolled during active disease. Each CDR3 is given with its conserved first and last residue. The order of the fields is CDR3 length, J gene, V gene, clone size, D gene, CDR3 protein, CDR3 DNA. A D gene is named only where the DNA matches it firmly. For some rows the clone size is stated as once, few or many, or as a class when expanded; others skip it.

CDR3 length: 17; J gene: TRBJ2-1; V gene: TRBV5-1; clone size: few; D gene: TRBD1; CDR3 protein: CASRMGPGTGTYNEQFF; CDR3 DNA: TGCGCCAGCAGAATGGGTCCCGGGACAGGTACTTACAATGAGCAGTTCTTC
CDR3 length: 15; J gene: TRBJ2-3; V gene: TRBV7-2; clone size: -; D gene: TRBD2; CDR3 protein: CASSLGGLTTDTQYF; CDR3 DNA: TGTGCCAGCAGCTTAGGGGGACTAACCACAGATACGCAGTATTTT
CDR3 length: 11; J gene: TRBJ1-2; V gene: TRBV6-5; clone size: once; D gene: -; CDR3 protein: CAREPIYGYTF; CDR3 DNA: TGTGCCAGGGAGCCGATCTATGGCTACACCTTC
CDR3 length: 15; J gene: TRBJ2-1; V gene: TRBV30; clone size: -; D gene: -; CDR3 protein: CAWSVGTPRVNEQFF; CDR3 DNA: TGTGCCTGGAGTGTAGGGACTCCCCGTGTGAATGAGCAGTTCTTC
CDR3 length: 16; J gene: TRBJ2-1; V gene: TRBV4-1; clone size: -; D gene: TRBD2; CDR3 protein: CASSQVGLAGYNEQFF; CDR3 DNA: TGCGCCAGCAGCCAAGTAGGACTAGCGGGATACAATGAGCAGTTCTTC
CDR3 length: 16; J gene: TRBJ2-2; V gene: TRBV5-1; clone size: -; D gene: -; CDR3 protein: CASSLDPGLTTGELFF; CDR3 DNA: TGCGCCAGCAGCTTGGACCCGGGACTTACCACCGGGGAGCTGTTTTTT
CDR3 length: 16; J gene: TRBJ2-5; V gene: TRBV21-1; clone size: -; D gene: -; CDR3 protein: CASRRYRGLGQETQYF; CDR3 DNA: TGTGCCAGCAGACGCTACAGGGGGCTAGGCCAAGAGACCCAGTACTTC
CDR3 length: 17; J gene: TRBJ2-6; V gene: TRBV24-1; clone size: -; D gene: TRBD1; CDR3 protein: CATSPGTGGPGANVLTF; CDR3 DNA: TGTGCCACCAGTCCCGGAACAGGGGGCCCTGGGGCCAACGTCCTGACTTTC
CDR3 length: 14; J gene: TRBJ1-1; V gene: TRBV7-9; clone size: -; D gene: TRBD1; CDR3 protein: CASSFQGANTEAFF; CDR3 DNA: TGTGCCAGCAGCTTCCAGGGGGCAAACACTGAAGCTTTCTTT
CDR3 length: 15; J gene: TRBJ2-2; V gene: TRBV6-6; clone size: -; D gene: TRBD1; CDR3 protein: CASTNRGATPGELFF; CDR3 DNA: TGTGCCAGCACCAACAGGGGGGCTACCCCCGGGGAGCTGTTTTTT
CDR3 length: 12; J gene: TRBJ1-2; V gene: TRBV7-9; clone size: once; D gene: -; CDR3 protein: CASSFGENGYTF; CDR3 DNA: TGTGCCAGCAGCTTCGGGGAAAATGGCTACACCTTC
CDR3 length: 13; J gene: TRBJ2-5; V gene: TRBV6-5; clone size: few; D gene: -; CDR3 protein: CASSYSNQETQYF; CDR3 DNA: TGTGCCAGCAGTTACAGCAACCAAGAGACCCAGTACTTC
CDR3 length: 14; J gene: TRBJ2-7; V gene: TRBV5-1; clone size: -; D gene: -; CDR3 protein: CASSLSRGTYEQYF; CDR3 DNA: TGCGCCAGCAGCTTGTCCAGGGGCACCTACGAGCAGTACTTC
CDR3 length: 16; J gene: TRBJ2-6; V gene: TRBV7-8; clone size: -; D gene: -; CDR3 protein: CASSLERRSGANVLTF; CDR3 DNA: TGTGCCAGCAGCTTAGAGAGGCGCTCTGGGGCCAACGTCCTGACTTTC
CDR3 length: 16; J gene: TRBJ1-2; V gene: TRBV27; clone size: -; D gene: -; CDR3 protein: CASSPLDGRANYGYTF; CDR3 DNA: TGTGCCAGCAGTCCATTGGACGGGAGAGCTAACTATGGCTACACCTTC
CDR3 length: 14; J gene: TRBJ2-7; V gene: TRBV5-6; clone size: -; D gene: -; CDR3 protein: CASSLSREIIEQYF; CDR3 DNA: TGTGCCAGCAGCTTGAGTCGGGAGATCATCGAGCAGTACTTC
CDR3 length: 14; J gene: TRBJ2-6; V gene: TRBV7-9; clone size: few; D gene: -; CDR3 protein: CASSPVSGANVLTF; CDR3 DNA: TGTGCCAGCAGCCCAGTCTCTGGGGCCAACGTCCTGACTTTC
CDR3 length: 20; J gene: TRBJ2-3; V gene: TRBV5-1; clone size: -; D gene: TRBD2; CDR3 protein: CASSALGSGRGTSSTDTQYF; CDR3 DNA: TGCGCCAGCAGCGCTCTTGGGAGCGGGAGAGGAACTTCTAGCACAGATACGCAGTATTTT
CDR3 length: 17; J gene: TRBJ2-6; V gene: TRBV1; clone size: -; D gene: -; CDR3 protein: CTSSFLTSPLGANVLTF; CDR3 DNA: TGCACCAGCAGCTTTTTGACTAGCCCCCTTGGGGCCAACGTCCTGACTTTC
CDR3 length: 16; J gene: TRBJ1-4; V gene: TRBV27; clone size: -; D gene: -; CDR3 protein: CASSLTSQRPEEKLFF; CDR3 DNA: TGTGCCAGCAGTCTTACTTCACAGCGGCCAGAGGAAAAACTGTTTTTT
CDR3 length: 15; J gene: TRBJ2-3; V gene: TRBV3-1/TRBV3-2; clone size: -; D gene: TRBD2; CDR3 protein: CASSQELAKADTQYF; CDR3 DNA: TGTGCCAGCAGCCAAGAACTAGCGAAGGCAGATACGCAGTATTTT
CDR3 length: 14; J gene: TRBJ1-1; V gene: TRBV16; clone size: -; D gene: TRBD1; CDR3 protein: CASSQPGTGSEAFF; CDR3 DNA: TGTGCCAGCAGCCAACCTGGGACAGGGAGTGAAGCTTTCTTT
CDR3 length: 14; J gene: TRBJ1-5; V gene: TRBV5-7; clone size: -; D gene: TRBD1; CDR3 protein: CASSLDRGNQPQHF; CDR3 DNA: TGTGCCAGCAGCTTGGACAGGGGGAATCAGCCCCAGCATTTT
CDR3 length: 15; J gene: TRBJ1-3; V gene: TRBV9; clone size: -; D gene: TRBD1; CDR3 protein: CASSPAGGLGNTIYF; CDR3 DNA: TGTGCCAGCAGCCCCGCAGGGGGCCTTGGAAACACCATATATTTT
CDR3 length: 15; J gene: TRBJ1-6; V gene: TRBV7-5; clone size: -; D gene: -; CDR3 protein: CVRSLWRDGNSPLHF; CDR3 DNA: TGTGTCAGAAGCTTATGGAGGGACGGCAATTCACCCCTCCACTTT
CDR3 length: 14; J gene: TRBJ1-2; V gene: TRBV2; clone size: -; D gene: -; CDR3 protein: CASSRVPEPPGYTF; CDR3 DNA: TGTGCCAGCAGTCGCGTGCCCGAGCCTCCTGGCTACACCTTC
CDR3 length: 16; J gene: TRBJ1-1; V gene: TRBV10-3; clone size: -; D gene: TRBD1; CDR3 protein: CAISNRQTGRFTEAFF; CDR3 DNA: TGTGCCATCAGTAACCGCCAGACAGGGAGATTCACTGAAGCTTTCTTT
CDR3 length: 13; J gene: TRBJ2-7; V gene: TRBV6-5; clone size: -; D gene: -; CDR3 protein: CASRALDSYEQYF; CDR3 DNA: TGTGCCAGCAGGGCCCTAGACAGCTACGAGCAGTACTTC
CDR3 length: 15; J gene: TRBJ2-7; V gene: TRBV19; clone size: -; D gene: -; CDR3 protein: CASSTPGQLPYEQYF; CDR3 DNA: TGTGCCAGTAGTACCCCCGGACAGTTACCATACGAGCAGTACTTC
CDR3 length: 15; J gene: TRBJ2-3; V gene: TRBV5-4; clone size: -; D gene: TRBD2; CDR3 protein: CASSLGLAVTDTQYF; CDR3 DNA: TGTGCCAGCAGCTTGGGACTAGCCGTCACAGATACGCAGTATTTT
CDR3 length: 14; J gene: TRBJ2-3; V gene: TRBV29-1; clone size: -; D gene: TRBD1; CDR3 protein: CSATGQGWADTQYF; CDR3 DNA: TGCAGCGCCACCGGACAGGGGTGGGCAGATACGCAGTATTTT
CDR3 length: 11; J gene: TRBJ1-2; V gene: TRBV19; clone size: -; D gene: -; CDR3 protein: CASSTGWGYTF; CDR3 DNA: TGTGCCAGTAGTACAGGTTGGGGCTACACCTTC
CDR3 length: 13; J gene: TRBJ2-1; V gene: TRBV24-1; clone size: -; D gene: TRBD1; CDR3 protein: CATSDLGQPEQFF; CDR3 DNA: TGTGCCACCAGTGACCTGGGACAGCCGGAGCAGTTCTTC
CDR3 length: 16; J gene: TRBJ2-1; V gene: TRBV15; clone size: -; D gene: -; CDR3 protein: CATSRDQGLSYNEQFF; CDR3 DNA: TGTGCCACCAGCAGAGATCAGGGGTTATCCTACAATGAGCAGTTCTTC
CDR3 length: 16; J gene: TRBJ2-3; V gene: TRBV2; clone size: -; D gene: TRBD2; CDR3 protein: CASSVQAGAQTDTQYF; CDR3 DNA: TGTGCCAGCAGTGTACAAGCGGGAGCCCAAACAGATACGCAGTATTTT
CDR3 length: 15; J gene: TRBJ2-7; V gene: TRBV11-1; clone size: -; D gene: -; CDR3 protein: CASSSHIGISYEQYF; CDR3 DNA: TGTGCCAGCAGCTCGCATATCGGGATTTCCTACGAGCAGTACTTC
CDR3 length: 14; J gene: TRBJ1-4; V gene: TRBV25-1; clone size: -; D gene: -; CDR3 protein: CASSESQAREKLFF; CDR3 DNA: TGTGCCAGCAGTGAATCGCAGGCTCGGGAAAAACTGTTTTTT
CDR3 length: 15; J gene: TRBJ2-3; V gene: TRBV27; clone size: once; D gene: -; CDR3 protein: CASRSDGGNTDTQYF; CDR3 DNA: TGTGCCAGCAGGAGCGATGGCGGGAACACAGATACGCAGTATTTT
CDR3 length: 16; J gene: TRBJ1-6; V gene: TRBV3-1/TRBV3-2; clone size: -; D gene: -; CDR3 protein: CASSPLITGTNSPLHF; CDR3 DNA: TGTGCCAGCAGCCCACTTATCACGGGAACCAATTCACCCCTCCACTTT
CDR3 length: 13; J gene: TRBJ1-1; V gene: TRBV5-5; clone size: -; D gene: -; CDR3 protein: CASSLGGNTEAFF; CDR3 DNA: TGTGCCAGCAGCTTGGGAGGGAACACTGAAGCTTTCTTT
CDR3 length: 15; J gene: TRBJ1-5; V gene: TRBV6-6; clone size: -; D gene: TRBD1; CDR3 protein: CASRPPGQSNQPQHF; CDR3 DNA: TGTGCCAGCAGGCCTCCGGGACAGAGCAATCAGCCCCAGCATTTT
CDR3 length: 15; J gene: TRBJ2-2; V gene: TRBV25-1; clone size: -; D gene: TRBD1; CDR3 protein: CASSGQGKWTGELFF; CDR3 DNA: TGTGCCAGCAGTGGACAGGGGAAATGGACCGGGGAGCTGTTTTTT